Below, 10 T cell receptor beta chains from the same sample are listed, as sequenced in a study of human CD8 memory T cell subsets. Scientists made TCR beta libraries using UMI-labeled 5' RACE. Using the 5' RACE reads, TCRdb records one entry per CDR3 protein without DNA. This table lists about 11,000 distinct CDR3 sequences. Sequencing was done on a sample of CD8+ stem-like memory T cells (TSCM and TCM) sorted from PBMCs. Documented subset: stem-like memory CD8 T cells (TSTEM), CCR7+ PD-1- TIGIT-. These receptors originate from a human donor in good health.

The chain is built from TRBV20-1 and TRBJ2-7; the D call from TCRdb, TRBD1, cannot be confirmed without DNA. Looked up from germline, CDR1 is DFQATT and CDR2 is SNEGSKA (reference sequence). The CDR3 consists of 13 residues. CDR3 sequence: CSAQDSPTYEQYF.

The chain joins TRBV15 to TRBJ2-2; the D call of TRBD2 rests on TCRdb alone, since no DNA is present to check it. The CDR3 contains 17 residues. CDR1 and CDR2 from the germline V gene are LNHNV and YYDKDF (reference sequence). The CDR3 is CATSRGLAGAYTGELFF. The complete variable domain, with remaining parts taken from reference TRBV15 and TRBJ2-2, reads DAMVIQNPRYQVTQFGKPVTLSCSQTLNHNVMYWYQQKSSQAPKLLFHYYDKDFNNEADTPDNFQSRRPNTSFCFLDIRSPGLGDTAMYLCATSRGLAGAYTGELFFGEGSRLTVL.

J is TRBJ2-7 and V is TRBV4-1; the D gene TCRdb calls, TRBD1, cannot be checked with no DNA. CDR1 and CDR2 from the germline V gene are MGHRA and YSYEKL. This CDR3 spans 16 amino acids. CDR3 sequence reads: CASSQEAGAFSYEQYF.

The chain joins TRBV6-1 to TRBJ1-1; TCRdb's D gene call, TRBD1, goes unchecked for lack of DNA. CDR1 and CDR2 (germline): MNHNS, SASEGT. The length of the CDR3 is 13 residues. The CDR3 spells CASSEVPLREAFF.

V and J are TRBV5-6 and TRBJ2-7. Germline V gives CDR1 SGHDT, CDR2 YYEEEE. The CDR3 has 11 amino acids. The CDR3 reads CASSLEGEQYF.

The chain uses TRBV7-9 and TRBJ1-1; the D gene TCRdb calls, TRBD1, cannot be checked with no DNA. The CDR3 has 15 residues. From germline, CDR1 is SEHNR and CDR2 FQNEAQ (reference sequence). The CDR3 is CASSGYSTGDTEAFF. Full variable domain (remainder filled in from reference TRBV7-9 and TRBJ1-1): DTGVSQNPRHKITKRGQNVTFRCDPISEHNRLYWYRQTLGQGPEFLTYFQNEAQLEKSRLLSDRFSAERPKGSFSTLEIQRTEQGDSAMYLCASSGYSTGDTEAFFGQGTRLTVV.

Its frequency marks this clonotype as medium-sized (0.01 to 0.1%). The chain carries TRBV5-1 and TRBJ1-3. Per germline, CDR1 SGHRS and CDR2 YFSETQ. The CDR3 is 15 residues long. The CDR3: CASSLLESSGNTIYF.

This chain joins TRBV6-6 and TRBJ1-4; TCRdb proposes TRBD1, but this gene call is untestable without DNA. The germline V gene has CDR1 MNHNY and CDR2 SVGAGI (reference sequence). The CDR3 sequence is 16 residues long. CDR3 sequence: CASALADRGTNEKLFF.

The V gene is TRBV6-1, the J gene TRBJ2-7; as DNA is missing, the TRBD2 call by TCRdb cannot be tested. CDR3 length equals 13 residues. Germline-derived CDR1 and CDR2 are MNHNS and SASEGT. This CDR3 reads CASAGTRHYEQYF.

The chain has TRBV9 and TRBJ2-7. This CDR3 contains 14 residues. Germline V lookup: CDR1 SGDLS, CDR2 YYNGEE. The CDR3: CASSAQRSSYEQYF.